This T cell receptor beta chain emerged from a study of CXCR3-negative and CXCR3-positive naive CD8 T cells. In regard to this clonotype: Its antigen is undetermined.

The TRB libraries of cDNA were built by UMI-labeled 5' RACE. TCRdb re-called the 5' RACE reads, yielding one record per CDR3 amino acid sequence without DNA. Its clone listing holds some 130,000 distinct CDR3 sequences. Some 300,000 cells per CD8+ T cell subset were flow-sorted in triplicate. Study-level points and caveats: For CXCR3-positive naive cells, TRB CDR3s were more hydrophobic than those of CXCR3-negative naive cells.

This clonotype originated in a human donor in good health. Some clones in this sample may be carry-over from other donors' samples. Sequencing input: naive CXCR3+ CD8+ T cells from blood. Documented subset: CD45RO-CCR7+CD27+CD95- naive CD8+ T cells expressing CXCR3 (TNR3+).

CDR3 loop: CASSVTGSSYNEQFF. This rearrangement joins TRBV9 to TRBJ2-1. The CDR3 is 15 residues long. CDR1 and CDR2 from the germline V gene are SGDLS and YYNGEE.